This T cell receptor (beta chain) emerged from a study of blood T cell repertoires in COVID-19 (dated by TCRdb to 2018 to 2020). Turning to the overall study: Samples covering the acute and convalescent phases of COVID-19 were provided by collaborators in the United States, Italy and Spain. A de-identified subject ID, COVID-19 status, age in years and sex were almost always included in the sample metadata. Where available, HLA class I and class II types were taken from metadata supplied by the sample provider and were not determined by assay-based typing. Samples came from the ongoing ImmuneRACE study (first 160 participants) plus 1,254 subjects from 6 global collaborators. Deeply sampled blood TCRbeta repertoires from subjects exposed to, actively infected with, or recovered from COVID-19 were included in the dataset. A freely available public database, intended as a resource for researchers studying the immune response to SARS-CoV-2, is where the repertoires were released. The prospective study material was composed of cDNA or gDNA derived from T cells, B-cell-depleted T cells, or PBMCs. Broad study findings and their caveats: How much clinical and demographic metadata was included differed by source and by participant, and the metadata was provided uncurated.

One collaborating source in Seattle enrolled patients while the patients were actively infected and followed the patients over time throughout the course of disease. Whole blood was collected in K2EDTA tubes by collaborating institutions according to the institutions' own protocols. For TCRbeta analysis, collaborator samples were shipped as frozen whole blood, as isolated PBMCs, or as DNA extracted from either sample type. TCRbeta CDR3 regions were amplified from genomic DNA by means of the immunoSEQ Assay, a bias-controlled multiplex PCR. The paper's data handling went like this. Nucleated cell counts per sample were estimated from amplification of reference gene primers within the assay. Sequence reads were collapsed and filtered to measure the absolute abundance of every unique TCRbeta CDR3 rearrangement. For each sample, productive Simpson clonality was calculated by taking the square root of Simpson's diversity index across productive rearrangements. The immuneACCESS repertoire file appears here via TCRdb, limited to in-frame rearrangements. These files lack a portion of the clones; in checked studies, under half of the deficit traces to unresolved V genes, and the cause of the others is not known. The D gene and trimming were derived from the DNA, and the V and J assignments and clone size from that table. In this sample the table shows about 200,000 clones, approximately 78% of which occur a single time. 8% to 10% of the sample is taken by the ten largest.

V sheds 1 base and J sheds 4 bases, leaving 17 bases between their ends. CDR1 and CDR2 (SQVTM, ANQGSEA) derive from the germline V gene. Taken from cysteine to phenylalanine, the CDR3 has 15 residues. Only CDR3 DNA is held: 45 bases, read in frame from base 1. About this clone itself: Which antigen it targets is not known. Base-call qualities are not available, and no considerably larger clone is one nucleotide away.

Rearrangement joined TRBV29-1 to TRBJ2-7, and perhaps TRBD1 as D gene, on 6 matching bases. The sequenced sample consisted of peripheral blood. The clonotype comes from a woman aged 80 or over with COVID-19, enrolled during active disease. The nucleotide sequence reads TGCAGCGTTGAAGTTGGGGGCTTGGAAATTTACGAGCAGTACTTC. Its product reads: CSVEVGGLEIYEQYF.